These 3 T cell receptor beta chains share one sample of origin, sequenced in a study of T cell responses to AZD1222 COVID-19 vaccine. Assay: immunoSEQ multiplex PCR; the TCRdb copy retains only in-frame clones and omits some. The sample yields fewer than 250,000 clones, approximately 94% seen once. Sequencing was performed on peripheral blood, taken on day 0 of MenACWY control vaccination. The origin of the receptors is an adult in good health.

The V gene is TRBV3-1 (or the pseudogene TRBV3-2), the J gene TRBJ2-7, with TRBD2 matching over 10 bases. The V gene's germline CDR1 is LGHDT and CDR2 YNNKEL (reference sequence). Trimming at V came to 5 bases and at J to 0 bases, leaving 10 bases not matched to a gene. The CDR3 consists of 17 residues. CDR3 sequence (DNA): TGTGCCAGCAGCACCAGAACTAGCGGGAAAAGCTCCTACGAGCAGTACTTC. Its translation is CASSTRTSGKSSYEQYF.

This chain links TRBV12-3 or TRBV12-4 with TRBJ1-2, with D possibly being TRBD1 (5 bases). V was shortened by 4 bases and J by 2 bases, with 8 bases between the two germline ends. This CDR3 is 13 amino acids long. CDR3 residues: CASSSGANYGYTF. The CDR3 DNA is TGTGCCAGCAGTTCCGGGGCGAACTATGGCTACACCTTC.

For the CDR3, the DNA is TGTGCCAGCAGGATTACAACTAATGAAAAACTGTTTTTT. It translates to CASRITTNEKLFF. The J gene is TRBJ1-4, the V gene TRBV28; D ambiguous. Trimming took 6 bases from V and 0 from J, leaving 5 bases between them. Germline V gene sequence: CDR1 MDHEN, CDR2 SYDVKM. This CDR3 contains 13 residues. The complete variable domain, with remaining parts taken from reference TRBV28 and TRBJ1-4, reads DVKVTQSSRYLVKRTGEKVFLECVQDMDHENMFWYRQDPGLGLRLIYFSYDVKMKEKGDIPEGYSVSREKKERFSLILESASTNQTSMYLCASRITTNEKLFFGSGTQLSVL.